The present T cell receptor (beta chain) was sequenced within a study of shared clonotypes between healthy human individuals. For this clone: Its antigen is undetermined.

The naive CD8 population came from CD45RO-negative cells selected for CCR7, without terminally differentiated effector memory CD45RA+ cells. Researchers divided each subset's genomic DNA evenly across several immunoSEQ plates. Data came from immunoSEQ multiplex PCR; TCRdb stores just in-frame clones and leaves some out. This table holds millions of clones, about 95% found once. Study-level results: Few donors restricted represented genetic and exposure-history diversity.

This sequence was found in a young man in good health. Input material: naive CD8+ T cells sorted from blood.

The CDR3 DNA reads TGCGCCAGCAGCTTGTATGGTTCGGGACTAGCCCCTTACGAGCAGTACTTC. Translated: CASSLYGSGLAPYEQYF. V usage is TRBV5-1 and J usage is TRBJ2-7, with TRBD2 matching over 9 bases. V shed 1 base and J 4 bases; nucleotides not matched to a gene: 12. The CDR3 has 17 amino acids. Germline values: CDR1 SGHRS, CDR2 YFSETQ.